This T cell receptor (beta chain) was observed in a study of blood T cell repertoires in COVID-19. The germline V gene has CDR1 LGHNA and CDR2 YSLEER. The CDR3 totals 17 residues. The V gene lost 0 bases and the J gene lost 5 bases, with 20 bases spanning the gap. Cohort 3 recovered donors had two negative PCRs, clearance, or symptom resolution. Sequencing used immunoSEQ multiplex PCR; TCRdb keeps in-frame clones, though not all of them. The table includes roughly 180,000 clones, 82% detected once. This receptor was obtained from a middle-aged man who had recovered from COVID-19. V gene TRBV4-3 combines with J gene TRBJ2-7; perhaps TRBD2 as D (6 bases). The specimen was PBMCs or T cells enriched from blood (not recorded which). The CDR3 nucleotides are TGCGCCAGCAGCCAAGATCGCGCGGGAATTCGTGGCCACGAGCAGTACTTC. This sequence encodes CASSQDRAGIRGHEQYF.